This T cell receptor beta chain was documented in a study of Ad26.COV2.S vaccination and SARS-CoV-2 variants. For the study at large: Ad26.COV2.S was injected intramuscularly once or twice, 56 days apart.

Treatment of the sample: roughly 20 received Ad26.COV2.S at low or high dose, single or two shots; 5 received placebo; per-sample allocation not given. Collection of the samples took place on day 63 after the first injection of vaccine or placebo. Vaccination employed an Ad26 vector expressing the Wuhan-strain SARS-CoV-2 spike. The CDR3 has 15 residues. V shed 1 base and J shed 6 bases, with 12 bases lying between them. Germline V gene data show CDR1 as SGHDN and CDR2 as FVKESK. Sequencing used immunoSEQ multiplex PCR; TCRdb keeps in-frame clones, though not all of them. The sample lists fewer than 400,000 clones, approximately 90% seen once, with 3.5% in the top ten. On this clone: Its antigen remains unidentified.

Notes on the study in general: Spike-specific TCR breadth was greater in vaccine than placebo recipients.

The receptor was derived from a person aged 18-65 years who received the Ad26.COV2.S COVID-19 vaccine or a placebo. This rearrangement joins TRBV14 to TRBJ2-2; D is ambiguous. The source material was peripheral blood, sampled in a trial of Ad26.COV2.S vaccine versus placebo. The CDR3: CASSQGVKIAGELFF. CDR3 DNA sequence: TGTGCCAGCAGCCAAGGGGTGAAAATCGCCGGGGAGCTGTTTTTT.